This passage covers 13 T cell receptor beta chains from one sample sequenced in a study of cytomegalovirus exposure and HLA in healthy donors. With 60 Vbeta and 13 Jbeta primers, the PCR was carried out. Sequencing used immunoSEQ multiplex PCR; TCRdb keeps in-frame clones, though not all of them. This sample's clone table lists 35,000 to 50,000 clones. Sequenced sample: PBMCs. These receptors were obtained from a woman aged 25 to 39 in good health and CMV-seropositive.

The V call is TRBV4-1, the J call TRBJ2-1, with D unclear. CDR1 is MGHRA and CDR2 is YSYEKL in the germline V gene. This CDR3 contains 14 residues. V was shortened by 2 bases and J by 5 bases, with 10 bases between the two germline ends. The CDR3 loop is CASSQIFSDNEQFF. The CDR3, as DNA: TGCGCCAGCAGCCAAATCTTTTCGGACAATGAGCAGTTCTTC.

The chain has TRBV27 and TRBJ2-2; TRBD1 is a possible D gene (7 bases). The CDR3 totals 16 residues. The V gene lost 6 bases and the J gene lost 2 bases, with 16 bases spanning the gap. CDR1 and CDR2 (germline): MNHEY, SMNVEV (reference sequence). DNA for the CDR3: TGTGCCAGCAGCACGTGGAGGGACAGAAACACCGGGGAGCTGTTTTTT. Its translation: CASSTWRDRNTGELFF.

V and J are TRBV19 and TRBJ1-6; the D is unclear. V was pared by 10 bases and J by 0 bases, with 10 bases between. The CDR3 has 14 amino acids. The germline V gene encodes CDR1 LNHDA and CDR2 SQIVND (reference sequence). The CDR3 bases are TGTGCCACCGCCGCAGACTCCTATAATTCACCCCTCCACTTT. Amino acids: CATAADSYNSPLHF.

The chain combines TRBV28 with TRBJ1-1; the D gene is possibly TRBD1 (6 bases). Germline V gene sequence: CDR1 MDHEN, CDR2 SYDVKM. CDR3 size: 13 residues. The germline V and J ends were trimmed by 3 bases and 8 bases, with 13 bases remaining between them. As DNA, the CDR3 is TGTGCCAGCAGTTTGTCCAAACAGGGAGAAGCTTTCTTT. It is translated as CASSLSKQGEAFF.

This CDR3 reads CASAGGSSNQPQHF. CDR3 sequence (DNA): TGTGCCAGCGCAGGAGGAAGTAGCAATCAGCCCCAGCATTTT. The rearrangement joins TRBV2 to TRBJ1-5; D uncertain. This CDR3 region has 14 residues. Deletions cut 8 bases from V and 0 bases from J, with 11 bases between. The germline V gene encodes CDR1 SNHLY and CDR2 FYNNEI.

The V gene is TRBV5-6, the J gene TRBJ1-2; 8 bases line up with TRBD1. The CDR3 has 14 residues. Germline V gives CDR1 SGHDT, CDR2 YYEEEE. After removal of 0 bases from V and 8 bases from J, the junction contained 6 bases not matched to a gene. The CDR3 DNA follows: TGTGCCAGCAGCTTGGGGACAGGGTTTTTAGGCTACACCTTC. The encoded protein is CASSLGTGFLGYTF.

The chain recombines TRBV4-1 with TRBJ1-5; 10 bases line up with TRBD1. Germline lookup yields CDR1 MGHRA and CDR2 YSYEKL. The CDR3 extends over 16 amino acids. The V segment lost 0 bases and the J segment 4 bases; nucleotides outside the gene matches: 3. The CDR3 nucleotides read TGCGCCAGCAGCCAAGATCGGACAGGGGGTAATCAGCCCCAGCATTTT. Translating gives CASSQDRTGGNQPQHF.

V usage is TRBV10-1 and J usage is TRBJ1-1, with D unresolved. This CDR3 region has 13 residues. Germline V gene sequence: CDR1 WNHNN, CDR2 SYGVQD (reference sequence). The ends were cut back, 5 bases at V and 4 bases at J, with 11 bases in the middle. The CDR3 here is CASSSYTGTEAFF. The CDR3 DNA reads TGCGCCAGCAGTTCTTATACGGGCACTGAAGCTTTCTTT.

The V gene is TRBV5-1, the J gene TRBJ2-7, with D perhaps TRBD2 (7 bases). V lost 4 bases and J lost 2, with 19 bases in between. The CDR3 loop spans 16 amino acids. Germline assignment: CDR1 SGHRS and CDR2 YFSETQ. DNA for the CDR3: TGCGCCAGCAGCCCCTTGGGGGGGCAGGGGACCTACGAGCAGTACTTC. The encoded protein is CASSPLGGQGTYEQYF.

The chain combines TRBV5-5 with TRBJ2-2; 7 bases fit TRBD1. The CDR3 totals 15 residues. CDR1 and CDR2 (germline): SGHKS, YYEKEE (reference sequence). V was clipped by 7 bases and J by 2 bases; unmatched bases: 8. The CDR3 loop is CASGPGTANTGELFF. The CDR3 DNA reads as TGTGCCAGCGGACCCGGGACAGCCAACACCGGGGAGCTGTTTTTT.

The chain has TRBV18 and TRBJ2-3; 10 bases fit TRBD2. V lost 8 bases and J lost 5; bases outside the gene matches: 10. The CDR3 totals 15 residues. Looked up from germline, CDR1 is KGHSH and CDR2 is LQKENI. The CDR3 region is CASRPSGGELDTQYF. The CDR3 DNA reads as TGTGCCAGCCGACCTAGCGGGGGTGAATTAGATACGCAGTATTTT.

The J gene is TRBJ2-5, the V gene TRBV2; 9 bases match TRBD1. The germline V gene has CDR1 SNHLY and CDR2 FYNNEI. Germline trimming cut 3 bases from V and 5 bases from J; bases unmatched to any gene: 7. The CDR3 sequence is 15 residues long. This chain's CDR3 is CASSETGGGVETQYF. The CDR3 DNA reads as TGTGCCAGCAGTGAGACAGGGGGTGGTGTGGAGACCCAGTACTTC.

The chain has TRBV5-1 and TRBJ2-5, with D possibly TRBD1 on 6 matching bases. Germline CDR1 is SGHRS and CDR2 is YFSETQ. The ends were cut back, 0 bases at V and 2 bases at J, with 14 bases in the middle. The CDR3 loop spans 16 amino acids. The DNA of the CDR3 is TGCGCCAGCAGCTTGGAATCGACAGGTCCTCAAGAGACCCAGTACTTC. This gives the protein CASSLESTGPQETQYF.